This section outlines one T cell receptor (beta chain) sequence together with its context. This sample is part of a study of OX40 agonist ivuxolimab in advanced cancers. The overall study: The diagnoses of dose-escalation patients were hepatocellular carcinoma, melanoma, renal cell or head and neck cancer.

Systemic immunosuppression or autoimmune disease history was grounds to exclude patients. The CDR3 extends over 15 amino acids. From germline, CDR1 is SNHLY and CDR2 FYNNEI. The germline V and J ends were trimmed by 1 base and 7 bases, with 14 bases remaining between them. Using immunoSEQ multiplex PCR, the repertoire was profiled, and TCRdb retains in-frame clones only, with some absent. The profile shows 60,000 or so clones, 70% to 90% of them singletons. This clonotype was obtained from an adult with an advanced solid tumor such as melanoma, head and neck, liver or kidney cancer. The sequencing here drew on CD4+ or CD8+ T cells sorted from blood, taken in a trial of the OX40 agonist ivuxolimab. The chain joins TRBV2 to TRBJ1-5, with D possibly TRBD1 on 5 matching bases. The CDR3 spells CASSEDGTWIQPQHF. CDR3 DNA sequence: TGTGCCAGCAGTGAAGATGGGACCTGGATCCAGCCCCAGCATTTT.